The 3 T cell receptor beta chains below come from one sample, sequenced in a study of T cell responses to AZD1222 COVID-19 vaccine (dated by TCRdb to the early 2020s). The library was generated by the immunoSEQ multiplex PCR assay. TCRdb obtained this table from immuneACCESS and retained in-frame rearrangements with V and J assigned. These tables miss some clones; where compared with another copy, unresolved V genes account for less than half of the shortfall, and the remainder is unexplained. The sample yields about 86,000 clones; 70% to 80% were counted once. The ten largest clones capture roughly 21% of the sample. Per the publication, the time point label means: baseline before first vaccination. Sequenced material: peripheral blood, taken on day 0 of AZD1222 vaccination. The origin of the receptors is an adult in good health.

There are a few counts of this clone. The rearrangement links TRBV7-2 to TRBJ2-5, with 8 bases lining up with TRBD2. V lost 1 base, J lost 3 bases, and 4 bases stayed unmatched. The CDR3 extends over 15 amino acids. CDR1 is SGHTA, CDR2 FQGNSA, per germline. The CDR3 spells CASSLGPGLEETQYF. The CDR3 DNA follows: TGTGCCAGCAGCTTAGGACCGGGACTAGAAGAGACCCAGTACTTC.

This clone was detected many times. CDR3 sequence reads: CASSPGDSNQPQHF. As DNA, the CDR3 is TGTGCCAGCAGCCCGGGGGATTCCAATCAGCCCCAGCATTTT. V is TRBV6-6 and J is TRBJ1-5; maybe TRBD1 (5 bases). Germline-derived CDR1 and CDR2 are MNHNY and SVGAGI (reference sequence). With 6 bases removed from V and 3 bases from J, the gap between germline ends came to 12 bases. The CDR3 spans 14 residues.

The J gene is TRBJ1-3, the V gene TRBV5-1; tentatively, D is TRBD1 (6 bases). This CDR3 has 16 residues. V lost 2 bases to trimming and J lost 2 bases, with 14 bases between them. Per germline, CDR1 SGHRS and CDR2 YFSETQ. The CDR3 region has the DNA TGCGCCAGCAGCTTCTCAGGGGAGCCCACTGGAAACACCATATATTTT. Translating it yields CASSFSGEPTGNTIYF.